The 25 T cell receptor beta chains in this list originate from one sample, sequenced in a study of T cells after yellow fever vaccination. MiXCR, run by TCRdb on the 5' RACE reads, gives a single entry per CDR3 protein. The table has 250,000 to 350,000 distinct CDR3 sequences, 8.7% seen once. The material sequenced was CD4+ T cells sorted from PBMCs, taken 5 days after the yellow fever booster vaccination. The receptors were gathered from a man aged 18 to 35 who received the YFV17D yellow fever vaccine.

This chain connects TRBV5-1 to TRBJ2-7; TRBD2 matches 8 bases. The V segment lost 4 bases and the J segment 5 bases; nucleotides outside the gene matches: 8. Per germline, CDR1 SGHRS and CDR2 YFSETQ. The length of the CDR3 is 14 residues. CDR3 residues: CASSRSGGTDEQYV. Here the CDR3 DNA reads TGCGCCAGCAGCCGGAGCGGGGGAACTGACGAGCAGTACGTC.

This clonotype was picked up one time. At one boundary the junction diverges from the germline segment, which might be a read error. The V call is TRBV5-1, the J call TRBJ2-7; TRBD1 might be the D (6 bases). CDR3 length equals 13 residues. The germline V gene encodes CDR1 SGHRS and CDR2 YFSETQ. CDR3 nucleotides: TGCGCCAGCAGCTTCCGGGACACCTACGGGCAGTACTTC. It codes for CASSFRDTYGQYF.

This sequence joins TRBV3-1 and TRBJ2-2; TRBD2 matches at 12 bases. Unmatched junction bases numbered 4, after V lost 3 bases and J lost 5 bases. Germline CDR1 is LGHDT and CDR2 is YNNKEL (reference sequence). CDR3 length equals 16 residues. The CDR3 protein is CASSHLAGGPTGELFF. CDR3 sequence (DNA): TGTGCCAGCAGCCACCTAGCGGGGGGGCCTACCGGGGAGCTGTTTTTT.

This clonotype showed up many times. The chain uses TRBV12-3 or TRBV12-4 and TRBJ2-5; 8 positions match TRBD2. The trim removed 5 bases at V and 5 bases at J, leaving 10 bases unmatched. The CDR3 contains 15 residues. The CDR3 protein is CASSPRGGTSETQYF. CDR3 DNA sequence: TGTGCCAGCAGTCCTCGGGGGGGAACGTCGGAGACCCAGTACTTC.

This clonotype appeared a few times. This chain joins TRBV12-3 or TRBV12-4 and TRBJ2-2; 12 positions match TRBD2. This CDR3 is built from 15 residues. J gave up 9 bases and V 4 bases, and 6 bases lay outside the gene matches. The CDR3 region is CASSSPSGGVRELFF. For the CDR3, the DNA is TGTGCCAGCAGTTCGCCTAGCGGGGGGGTCCGGGAGCTGTTTTTT.

Only one count was recorded for this clonotype. The chain links TRBV6-2 or TRBV6-3 to TRBJ1-2, with D possibly TRBD1 on 6 matching bases. The ends were cut back, 5 bases at V and 4 bases at J, with 14 bases in the middle. CDR3 size: 14 residues. Germline CDR1 is MNHEY and CDR2 is SVGEGT. CDR3 DNA: TGTGCCAGCAGTATGGACAGATCAGGCTATGGCTACACCTTC. This translates into CASSMDRSGYGYTF.

This clonotype was detected ten times or more. The rearrangement joins TRBV11-2 to TRBJ1-6; the D is unclear. This CDR3 has 15 amino acids. From germline, CDR1 is SGHAT and CDR2 FQNNGV. The V end was cut by 1 base, the J end by 10 bases, with 14 bases between. The CDR3, as DNA: TGTGCCAGCAGCTTAGGACCGTCGGGCGGCTCACCCCTCCACTTT. Translation gives CASSLGPSGGSPLHF.

This clonotype was seen more than once but under ten times. The rearrangement uses TRBV11-2 and TRBJ1-1; possible D gene TRBD1, 6 bases. In germline, CDR1 is SGHAT, CDR2 FQNNGV. This CDR3 spans 17 amino acids. Trimming removed 5 bases from V and 3 bases from J, with 22 bases in between. For the CDR3, the DNA is TGTGCCAGCAGCCCCATGCCCCGGGGGCCTAAGGACACTGAAGCTTTCTTT. Translated: CASSPMPRGPKDTEAFF.

This clonotype was recorded a few times. The chain carries TRBV6-2 or TRBV6-3 and TRBJ2-3, with unresolved D. This CDR3 comprises 12 residues. The ends were cut back, 3 bases at V and 3 bases at J, with 4 bases in the middle. From germline, CDR1 is MNHEY and CDR2 SVGEGT. The CDR3: CASSYLTDTQYF. CDR3 coding DNA: TGTGCCAGCAGTTATCTTACAGATACGCAGTATTTT.

The chain recombines TRBV6-5 with TRBJ1-5; the match to TRBD1 covers 7 bases. In germline, CDR1 is MNHEY, CDR2 SVGAGI. V gave up 0 bases and J gave up 5 bases; unmatched junction bases: 10. The CDR3 totals 17 residues. The chain's CDR3 is CASSYSTARGLDQPQHF. In nucleotides, the CDR3 is TGTGCCAGCAGTTACTCGACGGCTAGGGGGCTAGATCAGCCCCAGCATTTT.

The rearrangement uses TRBV3-1 and TRBJ2-3, with D unresolved. Germline V gene sequence: CDR1 LGHDT, CDR2 YNNKEL (reference sequence). V dropped 1 base and J dropped 6 bases, with 8 bases sitting between them. CDR3 length: 13 amino acids. Written as DNA, the CDR3 is TGTGCCAGCAGCCAAGGAGAAGCCGATACGCAGTATTTT. This gives the protein CASSQGEADTQYF.

The chain combines TRBV30 with TRBJ2-3; D uncertain. The CDR3 length is 13 residues. V gave up 0 bases and J gave up 4 bases, with 8 bases separating them. Germline-derived CDR1 and CDR2 are GTSNPN and SVGIG (reference sequence). The CDR3 DNA reads as TGTGCCTGGAGTGTACGCACTGCAGATACGCAGTATTTT. Translating it yields CAWSVRTADTQYF. Using reference TRBV30 and TRBJ2-3 for the parts outside the CDR3, the full variable domain is SQTIHQWPATLVQPVGSPLSLECTVEGTSNPNLYWYRQAAGRGLQLLFYSVGIGQISSEVPQNLSASRPQDRQFILSSKKLLLSDSGFYLCAWSVRTADTQYFGPGTRLTVL.

This clonotype was seen only a few times. The chain carries TRBV6-5 and TRBJ1-6, with D hard to call. V was pared by 2 bases and J by 7 bases, with 9 bases between. From germline, CDR1 is MNHEY and CDR2 SVGAGI. This CDR3 region has 14 residues. CDR3 region: CASSYRSQNSPLHF. The CDR3 DNA follows: TGTGCCAGCAGTTACAGAAGCCAAAATTCACCCCTCCACTTT.

Here the CDR3 reads CASSPQGVRETQYF. CDR3 in DNA: TGTGCCAGCTCACCACAAGGGGTCCGAGAGACCCAGTACTTC. V gene TRBV18 combines with J gene TRBJ2-5; D might be TRBD1 (5 bases). CDR1 is KGHSH and CDR2 is LQKENI in the germline V gene. The V end lost 1 base, the J end lost 4 bases, and 10 bases lay between the germline ends. The CDR3 has 14 amino acids.

This clonotype was observed a handful of times. The J gene is TRBJ2-7, the V gene TRBV5-4; D is uncertain. In germline, CDR1 is SGHNT, CDR2 YYREEE (reference sequence). Trimming left V 3 bases short and J 0 bases short, with 4 bases between. There are 12 residues in the CDR3. The CDR3 DNA is TGTGCCAGCAGCTCCCTCTCCTACGAGCAGTACTTC. Protein sequence: CASSSLSYEQYF.

In its sample, this clonotype was seen a few times. The chain recombines TRBV12-3 or TRBV12-4 with TRBJ2-3; 7 positions match TRBD1. V was pared by 5 bases and J by 5 bases, with 7 bases of the junction left unmatched. This CDR3 spans 14 amino acids. The DNA of the CDR3 is TGTGCCAGCAGTCGACGACAGGGCAAAGATACGCAGTATTTT. Encoded protein: CASSRRQGKDTQYF.

This clonotype was seen a few times. The chain joins TRBV5-1 to TRBJ2-5; a weak D match, TRBD2 (7 bases). V was clipped by 3 bases and J by 4 bases, with 16 bases between them. The CDR3 is 15 residues long. Germline CDR1 SGHRS, CDR2 YFSETQ. The CDR3 reads CASSSRVGGAETQYF. The CDR3 DNA is TGCGCCAGCAGCTCCCGAGTGGGGGGGGCAGAGACCCAGTACTTC.

The table lists this clonotype with a few counts. The chain uses TRBV5-6 and TRBJ2-5; D ambiguous. This CDR3 contains 13 residues. Germline V gene lookup returns CDR1 SGHDT and CDR2 YYEEEE. Trimming pared 1 base from V and 5 bases from J, leaving 9 bases between. The CDR3 region is CASSLSHAETQYF. The CDR3, as DNA: TGTGCCAGCAGCTTGTCCCATGCGGAGACCCAGTACTTC.

This clonotype was observed a few times. The V call is TRBV6-2 or TRBV6-3, the J call TRBJ2-1; D is ambiguous. V lost 7 bases and J lost 10, with 11 bases in between. This CDR3 is 11 amino acids long. The germline gives CDR1 MNHEY, CDR2 SVGEGT. The CDR3 here is CASTQALEQFF. The CDR3 bases are TGTGCCAGCACCCAGGCTTTAGAGCAGTTCTTC.

CDR3 DNA: TGCGCCAGCAGCCAAGGTTCCGCAGCTCCGGATACGCAGTATTTT. Translated, it gives CASSQGSAAPDTQYF. The chain carries TRBV4-1 and TRBJ2-3; D not certain. CDR1 MGHRA and CDR2 YSYEKL come from the germline V gene. Trimming cost V 1 base and J 6 bases, with 14 bases left between them. The CDR3 length is 15 residues.

As DNA, the CDR3 is TGTGCCAGCAGCGCCCGGGACAGGGTCCACAATGAGCAGTTCTTC. Translated: CASSARDRVHNEQFF. The chain employs TRBV9 and TRBJ2-1; 9 nucleotides agree with TRBD1. V trimming: 3 bases; J trimming: 5 bases; junction bases outside the gene matches: 6. Germline V gene sequence: CDR1 SGDLS, CDR2 YYNGEE. This CDR3 spans 15 amino acids.

The CDR3 region has the DNA TGTGCCAGTAGTATAGGCCCAGCGGGGGCGTACGAGCAGTACTTC. Residues: CASSIGPAGAYEQYF. The chain uses TRBV19 and TRBJ2-7, with 8 bases identical to TRBD2. V lost 1 base, J lost 4 bases, and 6 bases stayed unmatched. The germline CDR1 and CDR2 sequences are LNHDA and SQIVND (reference sequence). The CDR3 is 15 amino acids.

This clonotype was counted between two and nine times. The V gene is TRBV20-1, the J gene TRBJ1-1; weak D call: TRBD1 (6 bases). CDR3 length equals 13 residues. V lost 3 bases and J 7 bases, leaving 15 bases between the germline ends. CDR1 and CDR2 (germline): DFQATT, SNEGSKA (reference sequence). The CDR3 coding sequence is TGCAGTGCTAGGGCTACAGGGCTTGGTGAAGCTTTCTTT. Protein: CSARATGLGEAFF.

This clonotype has just a few counts. V is TRBV3-1 and J is TRBJ2-1, with D possibly matching TRBD2 (5 bases). V was clipped by 3 bases and J by 5 bases, with 8 bases between them. The CDR3 loop spans 13 amino acids. Germline CDR1 and CDR2: LGHDT and YNNKEL (reference sequence). CDR3 amino acids: CASSQDGDNEQFF. The CDR3 bases are TGTGCCAGCAGCCAGGACGGGGACAATGAGCAGTTCTTC.

Only a few counts were recorded for this clonotype. The J gene is TRBJ1-2, the V gene TRBV9, with unresolved D. Trimming pared 4 bases from V and 8 bases from J, leaving 18 bases between. Germline loops: CDR1 SGDLS, CDR2 YYNGEE. The CDR3 is made up of 14 amino acids. The CDR3 protein is CASSSGSRPEGYTF. DNA of the CDR3: TGTGCCAGCAGCTCCGGGTCCCGACCGGAAGGCTACACCTTC.